The following is a TCR beta chain sequence with its context. Original processing notes: Estimation of nucleated cell counts relied on the amplification of reference gene primers. The method was immunoSEQ multiplex PCR; TCRdb's version includes in-frame clones alone and lacks a portion of them. D and trimming come from the DNA, and the V and J calls and clone size come from that table. The sample consists of around 200,000 clones, about four fifths of them appearing once. These data originate in a study of blood T cell repertoires in COVID-19. Study summary: Donors in the United States, Italy and Spain gave samples during acute or convalescent COVID-19.

Sequenced input: peripheral blood. This receptor was obtained from a human donor with acute or convalescent COVID-19. The donor label of this sample is uncertain.

The CDR3 DNA reads as TGTGCCAGCAGGCAGGGGCCGGGATCTCATAATTCACCCCTCCACTTT. It yields the protein CASRQGPGSHNSPLHF. The chain couples TRBV7-9 to TRBJ1-6, with D possibly being TRBD1 (6 bases). The CDR3 has 16 amino acids. Germline V lookup: CDR1 SEHNR, CDR2 FQNEAQ (reference sequence). The V gene lost 6 bases and the J gene lost 5 bases, with 17 bases spanning the gap.